The T cell receptor beta chain under discussion was sequenced for a study of tumor-infiltrating lymphocytes in oesophageal squamous cell carcinoma. The CDR3 spans 14 residues. The germline V gene encodes CDR1 SGHVT and CDR2 SQSDAQ. TCRdb called the PCR reads again in MiXCR, with one record for every CDR3 protein. The repertoire holds approximately 13,000 distinct CDR3 sequences, with nearly 60% as singletons. The chain carries TRBV7-4 and TRBJ2-5; the match to TRBD2 covers 11 bases. The end of the DNA aligns better with TRBJ2-7, so the J call may be wrong. The TCR was taken from a female donor with esophageal squamous cell carcinoma. Sequenced sample: esophageal tumor tissue. The CDR3 sequence is CASSSLAGVYEQYF. Here the CDR3 DNA reads TGTGCCAGCAGCTCACTAGCGGGAGTTTACGAGCAGTACTTC.